The present TCR beta chain was sequenced within a study of regulatory T cells in long-lasting Graves disease. Assembly of TCR beta libraries relied on iRepertoire HTBI primers together with Arm-PCR of CDR3 regions. MiXCR, run by TCRdb on the multiplex PCR reads, gives a single entry per CDR3 protein. This table holds 400,000 to 450,000 distinct CDR3 sequences, 16% found once. Trimming shortened V by 5 bases and J by 3 bases, and 4 bases separated the two germline ends. Germline V gives CDR1 LNHDA, CDR2 SQIVND (reference sequence). The CDR3 sequence is 11 residues long. This clonotype was recorded a few times. Time point: newly diagnosed GD, antithyroid drugs for less than 3 months. Isolated PBMC RNA provided the starting material for the TCR library. This sample also appeared in a second study, on T cells in Graves' hyperthyroidism and ophthalmopathy.

The receptor comes from a woman in her twenties or thirties with Graves disease. The chain uses TRBV19 and TRBJ1-1, with D unresolved. This specimen consisted of peripheral blood mononuclear cells (PBMCs), obtained at new diagnosis, from a patient treated with antithyroid drugs. CDR3 amino acids: CASSLHTEAFF. In DNA, the CDR3 is TGTGCCAGTAGTTTACACACTGAAGCTTTCTTT.